One sample yielded the 31 T cell receptor beta chains listed below, sequenced in a study of tumor-infiltrating lymphocytes in primary liver carcinoma. The authors made TCR beta cDNA from around 500 ng total RNA with a constant-region primer. It was through three nested multiplex PCR rounds of slightly modified ARM-PCR that TCR beta libraries arose. The study ran its first two PCR rounds for roughly 11 cycles each, using TRBV1-TRBV30 forward primers and a C-beta reverse primer. TCRdb recomputed calls from the multiplex PCR reads with MiXCR, one row per CDR3 protein. Of about 180,000 distinct CDR3 sequences listed, 50% to 75% are singletons. For blood RNA, unsorted whole blood served as the source, and germline DNA was extracted too. Sequences were obtained from peripheral blood. Receptors originate from a man aged 40-50 years with primary liver carcinoma and hepatitis B virus infection.

A note on this clonotype: At one of its ends the junction is not consistent with the germline gene, which may arise from a read error. The chain employs TRBV11-2 and TRBJ2-7, with 7 bases identical to TRBD2. The CDR3 sequence is 14 residues long. Germline V CDR1 and CDR2: SGHAT, FQNNGV. The CDR3 region has the DNA TGTGTCAGCAGCTTAGTCGCGGGAGCCTATGAGCAGTACTTC. Its translation is CVSSLVAGAYEQYF.

A note on this clonotype: One base away lies a much larger clone, so this may be a sequencing read error. The genes are TRBV11-2 and TRBJ1-1; D not resolved. V was cut by 4 bases and J by 1 base, with 19 bases left in between. Germline V gives CDR1 SGHAT, CDR2 FQNNGV. This CDR3 region has 17 residues. CDR3 loop: CASSWTLGPGENTEAFF. CDR3 coding DNA: TGTGCCAGCAGCTGGACGCTCGGACCGGGAGAGAACACTGAAGCTTTCTTT.

The J gene is TRBJ2-2, the V gene TRBV7-3; 15 nucleotides match TRBD2. Germline CDR1 SGHTA, CDR2 FQGTGA. The CDR3 is made up of 16 amino acids. Unmatched junction bases numbered 6, after V lost 5 bases and J lost 8 bases. This CDR3 reads CASSSAGTSGRGELFF. The CDR3 DNA follows: TGTGCCAGCAGCAGCGCCGGGACTAGCGGGAGGGGGGAGCTGTTTTTT.

About this clonotype itself: This may come from a read error, since a much larger clone is one base off. The gene calls are TRBV11-2 and TRBJ2-3; no clear D gene. Trimming took 6 bases from V and 7 from J, leaving 20 bases between them. The CDR3 is made up of 15 amino acids. Germline V CDR1 and CDR2: SGHAT, FQNNGV. CDR3 sequence: CASRDPVGPMNTQYF. As DNA, the CDR3 is TGTGCCAGCAGGGACCCGGTAGGGCCTATGAATACGCAGTATTTT.

This clonotype was picked up many times. The rearrangement joins TRBV11-2 to TRBJ2-7, with D perhaps given as TRBD1 or TRBD2 (6 bases each). V was pared by 11 bases and J by 6 bases, with 20 bases between. This CDR3 contains 13 residues. CDR1 SGHAT and CDR2 FQNNGV come from the germline V gene. The CDR3 DNA follows: TGTGCCCCTGAGGGGGGAGAAGCCCGCGAGCAGTACTTC. This codes for CAPEGGEAREQYF.

In regard to this clonotype: This may be a read error: a much more frequent sequence differs by one nucleotide. The CDR3 does not close with the conserved phenylalanine or tryptophan, likely indicating a read error. The chain employs TRBV12-3 or TRBV12-4 and TRBJ2-1; 9 bases are shared with TRBD1. V was clipped by 6 bases and J by 7 bases; unmatched bases: 10. The CDR3 has 15 amino acids. DNA of the CDR3: TGTGCCAGCAGCCTTGACAGGGGGAAAGGTAATGAGCAGTTCCTC. It encodes CASSLDRGKGNEQFL.

This clonotype was detected many times. The V and J genes are TRBV11-1 and TRBJ1-1; D remains ambiguous. Germline V gives CDR1 SGHAT, CDR2 FQDESV (reference sequence). The CDR3 covers 13 residues. V was pared by 5 bases and J by 7 bases, with 14 bases between. CDR3 sequence reads: CASSPRWQNEAFF. The CDR3 DNA reads TGTGCCAGCAGCCCCCGTTGGCAGAATGAAGCTTTCTTT.

The chain recombines TRBV5-4 with TRBJ1-3, with D unclear. This CDR3 comprises 14 residues. Trimming shortened V by 0 bases and J by 1 base, and 5 bases separated the two germline ends. Germline V CDR1 and CDR2: SGHNT, YYREEE (reference sequence). The CDR3 region is CASSLGGSGNTIYF. CDR3 DNA: TGTGCCAGCAGCTTGGGCGGGTCTGGAAACACCATATATTTT.

Turning to this clonotype: Given a much more abundant clone one base away, this may be a read error. The V and J genes are TRBV29-1 and TRBJ2-1, with D perhaps TRBD2 (7 bases). CDR1 is SQVTM and CDR2 is ANQGSEA in the germline V gene. The germline V and J ends were trimmed by 6 bases and 12 bases, with 18 bases remaining between them. CDR3 length: 12 amino acids. The DNA of the CDR3 is TGCAGCGTGCACAGGGAGGGTCATGGGCAGTTCTTC. As protein: CSVHREGHGQFF.

Remarks on this clonotype: This CDR3 is missing its conserved last phenylalanine or tryptophan, likely due to a read error. This chain links TRBV5-1 with TRBJ2-3; tentatively, D is TRBD1 (5 bases). The CDR3 runs 14 residues. The germline V gene encodes CDR1 SGHRS and CDR2 YFSETQ. The CDR3 DNA follows: TGCGCCAGCAACTTAGGGGATAACACAGATGCGCAGTATTTG. Translated: CASNLGDNTDAQYL.

The V and J genes are TRBV6-1 and TRBJ2-7, with D perhaps TRBD2 (5 bases). Trimming removed 1 base from V and 3 bases from J, with 13 bases in between. The CDR3 is 15 residues long. The V gene's germline CDR1 is MNHNS and CDR2 SASEGT. The CDR3 coding sequence is TGTGCCAGCAGTGAAGTCGGACTGTCTAGCTACGAGCAGTACTTC. It encodes CASSEVGLSSYEQYF.

This clonotype was seen a few times. The DNA of the CDR3 is TGTGCCAGCAGTTCCGCGGGCCTTAGCTCTGGGGCCAACGTCCTGACTTTC. Translated: CASSSAGLSSGANVLTF. The chain uses TRBV28 and TRBJ2-6; D is possibly TRBD2 (5 bases). The ends were cut back, 4 bases at V and 0 bases at J, with 13 bases in the middle. The V gene's germline CDR1 is MDHEN and CDR2 SYDVKM. The CDR3 length is 17 residues.

The chain is built from TRBV4-1 and TRBJ2-2, with 10 bases fitting TRBD2. The CDR3 loop spans 18 amino acids. V dropped 0 bases and J dropped 2; count of bases not matched to a gene: 6. CDR1 is MGHRA and CDR2 is YSYEKL in the germline V gene. The CDR3 reads CASSQDRGLAINTGELFF. CDR3 bases: TGCGCCAGCAGCCAAGATAGGGGACTAGCGATAAACACCGGGGAGCTGTTTTTT.

In the case of this clonotype: This may come from a read error, since a much larger clone is one base off. The conserved final phenylalanine or tryptophan is absent from the CDR3, which likely points to a read error. The chain uses TRBV29-1 and TRBJ2-3; D is ambiguous. The CDR3 consists of 13 residues. V lost 0 bases and J lost 0, with 4 bases in between. Germline V gives CDR1 SQVTM, CDR2 ANQGSEA. The CDR3 DNA follows: TGCAGCGTTGAAGAGGGCAGCACAGATACGCAGTATCTT. Translating it yields CSVEEGSTDTQYL.

V gene TRBV12-3 or TRBV12-4 combines with J gene TRBJ2-1, with 11 bases fitting TRBD2. This CDR3 contains 15 residues. V was clipped by 2 bases and J by 7 bases; unmatched bases: 4. The CDR3 DNA reads as TGTGCCAGCAGTTTAAGAACTAGCGGGAGTAATGAGCAGTTCTTC. Its translation: CASSLRTSGSNEQFF.

There are a few counts of this clonotype. The chain links TRBV12-3 or TRBV12-4 to TRBJ1-6, with no clear D. The CDR3 is 12 amino acids. Trimming left V 5 bases short and J 11 bases short, with 10 bases between. The CDR3 region has the DNA TGTGCCAGCAGTCCAGTCGGGACACCCCTCCACTTT. This translates into CASSPVGTPLHF.

This chain uses TRBV4-1 with TRBJ2-7; D ambiguous. This CDR3 is 13 amino acids long. The germline V and J ends were trimmed by 4 bases and 0 bases, with 7 bases remaining between them. Germline CDR1 and CDR2: MGHRA and YSYEKL. The CDR3 DNA follows: TGCGCCAGCAGCCCCCCTAGCTCCTACGAGCAGTACTTC. As protein: CASSPPSSYEQYF.

On this clonotype itself: An end of the junction differs from the germline gene, which may be a read error. Here the CDR3 DNA reads TGTGCCAGCAGCCAATCGGAAAGGGACAATCAGCCCCTGCATTTT. Its translation: CASSQSERDNQPLHF. The V and J genes are TRBV4-2 and TRBJ1-5; D might be TRBD1 (6 bases). CDR1 and CDR2 from the germline V gene are LGHNA and YNFKEQ. There are 15 residues in the CDR3.

The V gene is TRBV6-6, the J gene TRBJ2-3, with 7 bases that match TRBD2. The CDR3 sequence is 14 residues long. Per the germline V gene, CDR1 is MNHNY and CDR2 is SVGAGI (reference sequence). V shed 7 bases and J 4 bases; nucleotides not matched to a gene: 8. In DNA form, the CDR3 reads TGTGCCAGCAAGCTTGGCGGGAGCCCAGATACGCAGTATTTT. This encodes CASKLGGSPDTQYF.

As for this clonotype: Lacking the conserved final phenylalanine or tryptophan, this CDR3 likely reflects a read error. The CDR3 DNA reads TGTGCCAGCAGGTCCGCCTATGAGCAGTACATC. Translation: CASRSAYEQYI. The chain recombines TRBV11-1 with TRBJ2-7; D is unresolved. Germline V gene sequence: CDR1 SGHAT, CDR2 FQDESV (reference sequence). The CDR3 is 11 residues long.

The V gene is TRBV30, the J gene TRBJ2-6; a possible D gene is TRBD1 (7 bases). V lost 7 bases, J lost 4 bases, and 23 bases lay in between. CDR3 size: 17 residues. CDR1 and CDR2 (germline): GTSNPN, SVGIG (reference sequence). The CDR3: CASTSGGLSTGANVLTF. Here the CDR3 DNA reads TGTGCCTCTACCTCAGGGGGACTTTCTACCGGGGCCAACGTCCTGACTTTC.

This clonotype showed up just a few times. This chain links TRBV4-1 with TRBJ1-5; weak D call: TRBD1 (6 bases). The length of the CDR3 is 16 residues. The germline V and J ends were trimmed by 3 bases and 5 bases, with 17 bases remaining between them. The germline CDR1 and CDR2 sequences are MGHRA and YSYEKL. CDR3 nucleotide sequence: TGCGCCAGCAGCCAGGAGGGAACAGGGAAGGATCAGCCCCAGCATTTT. Translation gives CASSQEGTGKDQPQHF.

The rearrangement links TRBV12-3 or TRBV12-4 to TRBJ2-5; D may be TRBD1 or TRBD2 (5 bases each). V lost 7 bases, J lost 2 bases, and 17 bases lay in between. This CDR3 region has 15 residues. CDR3 DNA sequence: TGTGCCAGCACCTTGGGACCAGCGGCTCAAGAGACCCAGTACTTC. Translated: CASTLGPAAQETQYF.

The V and J genes are TRBV5-4 and TRBJ2-3; 13 bases map to TRBD2. CDR1 and CDR2 from the germline V gene are SGHNT and YYREEE (reference sequence). CDR3 length: 15 amino acids. Unmatched junction bases numbered 3, after V lost 3 bases and J lost 5 bases. DNA for the CDR3: TGTGCCAGCAGCTGGGGACTAGCGGGGCTAGATACGCAGTATTTT. It is translated as CASSWGLAGLDTQYF.

V is TRBV28 and J is TRBJ2-1; D possibly matches TRBD1 or TRBD2 (5 bases each). CDR3 length equals 11 residues. V lost 2 bases and J lost 12, with 8 bases in between. CDR1 is MDHEN, CDR2 SYDVKM, per germline. CDR3 residues: CASSLERGQFF. In DNA form, the CDR3 reads TGTGCCAGCAGTTTAGAGAGGGGGCAGTTCTTC. Full variable domain (rest looked up from reference TRBV28 and TRBJ2-1): DVKVTQSSRYLVKRTGEKVFLECVQDMDHENMFWYRQDPGLGLRLIYFSYDVKMKEKGDIPEGYSVSREKKERFSLILESASTNQTSMYLCASSLERGQFFGPGTRLTVL.

Many counts were recorded for this clonotype. This chain connects TRBV29-1 to TRBJ2-2; D might be TRBD2 (6 bases). Germline V lookup: CDR1 SQVTM, CDR2 ANQGSEA. The CDR3 is made up of 11 amino acids. CDR3 in amino acids: CSGGNTGELFF. The CDR3 nucleotides are TGCTCCGGGGGGAACACCGGGGAGCTGTTTTTT.

This chain joins TRBV5-4 and TRBJ2-7, with D unresolved. Germline values: CDR1 SGHNT, CDR2 YYREEE (reference sequence). The CDR3 has 13 amino acids. Trimming left V 7 bases short and J 4 bases short, with 15 bases between. CDR3 protein: CASGRPDLYEQYF. The CDR3 coding sequence is TGTGCCAGCGGCCGACCTGACCTATACGAGCAGTACTTC.

This clonotype is a singleton in its sample. The gene calls are TRBV5-6 and TRBJ2-7; perhaps TRBD2 as D (5 bases). Trimming took off 4 bases at V and 2 bases at J, with 22 bases between the two ends. Germline values: CDR1 SGHDT, CDR2 YYEEEE. CDR3 length equals 17 residues. CDR3 in amino acids: CASSAFEVAGNTYEQYF. CDR3 DNA: TGTGCCAGCAGCGCATTCGAGGTTGCGGGTAACACCTACGAGCAGTACTTC.

This clonotype was recorded many times. V usage is TRBV11-2 and J usage is TRBJ2-7; TRBD1 aligns across 8 bases. The CDR3 runs 13 residues. Germline loops: CDR1 SGHAT, CDR2 FQNNGV. With V trimmed by 4 bases and J by 7 bases, 6 bases remained unmatched. CDR3: CASSSGQGREQYF. As DNA, the CDR3 is TGTGCCAGCAGCTCCGGACAGGGTCGTGAGCAGTACTTC.

Remarks on this clonotype: Relative to the germline gene, one junction end is altered; a read error may explain this. The gene calls are TRBV6-2 or TRBV6-3 and TRBJ2-7; D is possibly TRBD2 (5 bases). Looked up from germline, CDR1 is MNHEY and CDR2 is SVGEGT. The CDR3 consists of 16 residues. The CDR3: CASSHAKRLSSCEQYF. The CDR3 DNA reads TGTGCCAGCAGCCATGCCAAGCGGCTTAGCTCCTGCGAGCAGTACTTC.

In its sample, this clonotype was seen once. This chain links TRBV19 with TRBJ1-5, with D possibly TRBD1 on 5 matching bases. The germline CDR1 and CDR2 sequences are LNHDA and SQIVND (reference sequence). V was shortened by 11 bases and J by 0 bases, with 11 bases between the two germline ends. The CDR3 has 13 residues. The DNA of the CDR3 is TGTGCCGGGGGGGGTTTTAGCAATCAGCCCCAGCATTTT. Translating gives CAGGGFSNQPQHF. The whole variable domain, filled in from reference TRBV19 and TRBJ1-5, reads DGGITQSPKYLFRKEGQNVTLSCEQNLNHDAMYWYRQDPGQGLRLIYYSQIVNDFQKGDIAEGYSVSREKKESFPLTVTSAQKNPTAFYLCAGGGFSNQPQHFGDGTRLSIL.